The 11 T cell receptor beta chains below all came from one sample that was sequenced in a study of blood T cell repertoires in COVID-19. Repertoires were generated with immunoSEQ multiplex PCR, while TCRdb's copy carries only in-frame clones and drops some. The sample records around 140,000 clones, roughly 87% being singletons. The sequencing sample was made of PBMCs or T cells enriched from blood (not recorded which). Receptors were obtained from a woman aged 40-49 years who had been exposed to COVID-19.

The V and J genes are TRBV27 and TRBJ1-5; 8 bases agree with TRBD1. The CDR3 contains 15 residues. The germline V gene has CDR1 MNHEY and CDR2 SMNVEV (reference sequence). The J segment lost 5 bases and the V segment lost 5 bases, leaving 8 bases of the junction unmatched. The CDR3 reads CASSPRGRYDQPQHF. CDR3 DNA sequence: TGTGCCAGCAGTCCCAGGGGGCGGTATGATCAGCCCCAGCATTTT.

The CDR3 coding sequence is TGTGCCAGCAGTGAGTCCTCGAGTGAAGCTTTCTTT. Protein product: CASSESSSEAFF. This sequence joins TRBV2 and TRBJ1-1; D is unclear. CDR1 SNHLY and CDR2 FYNNEI come from the germline V gene. The CDR3 consists of 12 residues. V shed 3 bases and J shed 7 bases, with 9 bases lying between them.

The rearrangement uses TRBV9 and TRBJ1-5, with no clear D. The V gene lost 4 bases and the J gene lost 1 base, with 9 bases spanning the gap. Germline V CDR1 and CDR2: SGDLS, YYNGEE. The CDR3 extends over 14 amino acids. The CDR3 DNA reads TGTGCCAGCAGCTCAAGCGGGAGCAATCAGCCCCAGCATTTT. Amino acid sequence: CASSSSGSNQPQHF.

The V gene is TRBV14, the J gene TRBJ2-7; tentatively, D is TRBD2 (5 bases). Looked up from germline, CDR1 is SGHDN and CDR2 is FVKESK. V was trimmed by 5 bases and J by 2 bases, leaving 19 bases between them. The CDR3 consists of 16 residues. Here the CDR3 DNA reads TGTGCCAGCAGCTGGAGCGGCAGCGCCCTTCCCTACGAGCAGTACTTC. It specifies CASSWSGSALPYEQYF.

The V gene is TRBV11-2, the J gene TRBJ2-1; D unresolved. The CDR3 runs to 13 residues. Trimming took off 5 bases at V and 12 bases at J, with 17 bases between the two ends. Germline loops: CDR1 SGHAT, CDR2 FQNNGV. CDR3 nucleotide sequence: TGTGCCAGCAGCCGACCCCCCGAGGTTGGGCAGTTCTTC. Amino acid sequence: CASSRPPEVGQFF.

The chain recombines TRBV7-9 with TRBJ1-4; no clear D. The CDR3 covers 11 residues. The germline V gene has CDR1 SEHNR and CDR2 FQNEAQ (reference sequence). Trimming shortened V by 5 bases and J by 8 bases, and 6 bases separated the two germline ends. CDR3 residues: CASSPVEKLFF. CDR3 in DNA: TGTGCCAGCAGCCCCGTGGAAAAACTGTTTTTT.

The V and J genes are TRBV19 and TRBJ2-2; weak D call: TRBD2 (6 bases). The CDR3 runs 15 residues. Germline V gene data show CDR1 as LNHDA and CDR2 as SQIVND (reference sequence). Deletions cut 7 bases from V and 2 bases from J, with 14 bases between. This CDR3 reads CASKTGDANTGELFF. The CDR3 nucleotides read TGTGCCAGTAAAACGGGAGATGCCAACACCGGGGAGCTGTTTTTT.

This clone was seen once. The rearrangement links TRBV5-5 to TRBJ1-5; 7 bases align to TRBD1. This CDR3 is 14 amino acids long. Germline V lookup: CDR1 SGHKS, CDR2 YYEKEE (reference sequence). V dropped 2 bases and J dropped 5; count of bases not matched to a gene: 4. The CDR3 here is CASSLGDRYQPQHF. The CDR3 coding sequence is TGTGCCAGCAGCTTAGGGGACAGATATCAGCCCCAGCATTTT.

J is TRBJ2-2 and V is TRBV7-9; TRBD1 matches 9 bases. Germline-derived CDR1 and CDR2 are SEHNR and FQNEAQ (reference sequence). This CDR3 has 17 amino acids. Unmatched junction bases numbered 8, after V lost 6 bases and J lost 0 bases. CDR3 loop: CASSPLGQGSNTGELFF. DNA for the CDR3: TGTGCCAGCAGTCCTCTGGGACAGGGATCGAACACCGGGGAGCTGTTTTTT.

The chain is built from TRBV20-1 and TRBJ1-3; 7 bases align to TRBD1. The CDR3 totals 15 residues. Germline CDR1 is DFQATT and CDR2 is SNEGSKA (reference sequence). The junction had 7 bases not matched to a gene; V was cut back by 3 bases and J by 2 bases. The CDR3 region is CSASPPDRPGNTIYF. CDR3 bases: TGCAGTGCTAGTCCCCCGGACAGGCCTGGAAACACCATATATTTT.

The gene calls are TRBV9 and TRBJ1-6, with TRBD1 matching over 9 bases. V shed 1 base and J 10 bases; nucleotides not matched to a gene: 6. This CDR3 has 15 amino acids. The germline CDR1 and CDR2 sequences are SGDLS and YYNGEE. In DNA form, the CDR3 reads TGTGCCAGCAGCGTAACGTGGGACAGGGTCTCACCCCTCCACTTT. Its protein product is CASSVTWDRVSPLHF.